The following is a TCR beta chain sequence with its context. The entry originates in a study of blood T cell repertoires in COVID-19. Study in general: From T cells, B-cell-depleted T cells, or PBMCs came the material, which was cDNA or gDNA.

Generated by immunoSEQ multiplex PCR, the TCRdb table keeps only in-frame clones and is missing some. The table has approximately 46,000 clones, approximately 88% seen once. There are 14 residues in the CDR3. The ends lost 5 bases at V and 5 bases at J; junction bases unmatched: 8. CDR1 and CDR2 (germline): KGHSH, LQKENI. The TCR originated in a human donor in a cohort sampled during active COVID-19. V is TRBV18 and J is TRBJ2-7; 8 bases line up with TRBD1. Material: peripheral blood. CDR3 in amino acids: CASSVGTGRNEQYF. The CDR3 coding sequence is TGTGCCAGCTCAGTTGGGACAGGAAGGAACGAGCAGTACTTC. Full variable domain (rest looked up from reference TRBV18 and TRBJ2-7): NAGVMQNPRHLVRRRGQEARLRCSPMKGHSHVYWYRQLPEEGLKFMVYLQKENIIDESGMPKERFSAEFPKEGPSILRIQQVVRGDSAAYFCASSVGTGRNEQYFGPGTRLTVT.